This TCR beta chain originates from a study of graft-versus-host responses after intestinal transplantation. With regard to this clone: What it binds is not known.

The CDR3 is 15 amino acids. Produced via immunoSEQ multiplex PCR; TCRdb's table is partial and in-frame only. The table records approximately 89,000 clones, around nine tenths of them present only once. The sample consisted of unstimulated CD4+ T cells sorted from spleen or lymph node cells, taken before intestinal transplant. The chain combines TRBV21-1 with TRBJ1-1; the table assigns TRBD1, which was not confirmed against the DNA. TRBV21-1 constitutes a pseudogene. The receptor was isolated from a human donor who received an intestinal transplant. The CDR3 DNA reads as TGTGCCAGCAGCCTAGAAGGGGCCCGAGGCACTGAAGCTTTCTTT. This encodes CASSLEGARGTEAFF.